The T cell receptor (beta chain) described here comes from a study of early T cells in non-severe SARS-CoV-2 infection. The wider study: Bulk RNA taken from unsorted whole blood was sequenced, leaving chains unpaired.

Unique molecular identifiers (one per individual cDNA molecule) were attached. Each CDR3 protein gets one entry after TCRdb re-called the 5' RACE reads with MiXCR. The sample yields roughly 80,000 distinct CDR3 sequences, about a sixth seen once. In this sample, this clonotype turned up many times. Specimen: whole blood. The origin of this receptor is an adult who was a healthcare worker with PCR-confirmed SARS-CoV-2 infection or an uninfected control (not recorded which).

Here the CDR3 reads CSASPTANNSPLHF. The CDR3 nucleotides read TGCAGTGCTAGCCCGACGGCTAATAATTCACCCCTCCACTTT. The V gene is TRBV20-1, the J gene TRBJ1-6; no definite D call. This CDR3 is built from 14 residues. Trimming cost V 3 bases and J 5 bases, with 11 bases left between them. Germline loops: CDR1 DFQATT, CDR2 SNEGSKA (reference sequence).